Presented here are 6 T cell receptor beta chains from one specimen sequenced in a study of control samples from healthy donors and cancer patients. TCRdb keeps only in-frame clones here, not all; method: immunoSEQ multiplex PCR. The sample has over 200,000 clones; around 79% are singletons. Input material: PBMCs. The receptors stem from a woman aged 55 to 70 with lung cancer.

The chain recombines TRBV28 with TRBJ1-1, with D possibly being TRBD1 (5 bases). Germline CDR1 MDHEN, CDR2 SYDVKM. The V gene lost 11 bases and the J gene lost 6 bases, with 16 bases spanning the gap. This CDR3 contains 12 residues. CDR3 residues: CAALQGRAEAFF. The DNA for the CDR3 is TGTGCCGCCCTCCAGGGTCGAGCTGAAGCTTTCTTT.

This rearrangement joins TRBV6-1 to TRBJ1-1; no definite D call. V was clipped by 1 base and J by 1 base, with 13 bases between them. The CDR3 extends over 16 amino acids. Germline values: CDR1 MNHNS, CDR2 SASEGT. In DNA form, the CDR3 reads TGTGCCAGCAGTGAAGGTTTTGTCAGAACGAACACTGAAGCTTTCTTT. Its protein product is CASSEGFVRTNTEAFF.

For this clone: Germline and junction disagree at one end, which may indicate a read error. The chain recombines TRBV4-2 with TRBJ2-1; 9 nucleotides align to TRBD2. The CDR3 contains 12 residues. Germline CDR1 LGHNA, CDR2 YNFKEQ. CDR3 amino acids: CASSQEGTSLVF. In DNA, the CDR3 is TGTGCCAGCAGCCAAGAGGGGACTAGCCTTGTCTTC.

The chain is built from TRBV19 and TRBJ2-7, with D possibly matching TRBD2 (6 bases). Looked up from germline, CDR1 is LNHDA and CDR2 is SQIVND (reference sequence). The CDR3 consists of 14 residues. Trimming took 1 base from V and 2 from J, leaving 9 bases between them. The CDR3 DNA is TGTGCCAGTAGTATAGCGGGGGAACCCTACGAGCAGTACTTC. This encodes CASSIAGEPYEQYF. The full variable domain, in which reference TRBV19 and TRBJ2-7 provide the parts outside the CDR3, is DGGITQSPKYLFRKEGQNVTLSCEQNLNHDAMYWYRQDPGQGLRLIYYSQIVNDFQKGDIAEGYSVSREKKESFPLTVTSAQKNPTAFYLCASSIAGEPYEQYFGPGTRLTVT.

The chain couples TRBV11-2 to TRBJ2-1; weak D call: TRBD2 (5 bases). This CDR3 comprises 14 residues. V was pared by 5 bases and J by 9 bases, with 17 bases between. Germline CDR1 reads SGHAT; CDR2 reads FQNNGV. CDR3 sequence (DNA): TGTGCCAGCAGCCGCGGGCTCGAGGGCGGTGAGCAGTTCTTC. This gives the protein CASSRGLEGGEQFF.

The V gene is TRBV5-1, the J gene TRBJ2-2; the match to TRBD1 covers 9 bases. Germline values: CDR1 SGHRS, CDR2 YFSETQ. The CDR3 loop spans 16 amino acids. Losses at the gene ends were 4 bases for V and 1 base for J; bases not matched to a gene: 5. The CDR3 region is CASSTDRGLNTGELFF. CDR3 DNA: TGCGCCAGCAGCACCGACAGGGGGTTGAACACCGGGGAGCTGTTTTTT.